The T cell receptor beta chain described here comes from a study of blood T cell repertoires in COVID-19. Study summary: The cDNA or gDNA used as material had been derived from T cells, B-cell-depleted T cells, or PBMCs.

Per the original methods: Estimation of nucleated cell counts was performed using reference gene primer amplification. Sequencing used immunoSEQ multiplex PCR; TCRdb keeps in-frame clones, though not all of them. The V and J calls and clone size were taken over from that table, and D and trimming were inferred from the DNA. The sample yields about 340,000 clones, around 90% seen once. V was shortened by 5 bases and J by 1 base, with 14 bases between the two germline ends. Germline CDR1 reads SGHNT; CDR2 reads YENEEA. CDR3 length: 15 amino acids. This TCR derives from a woman aged 18-29 years who had recovered from COVID-19. Input material: peripheral blood. This chain links TRBV11-3 with TRBJ1-1; possible D gene TRBD1, 6 bases. The CDR3 region has the DNA TGTGCCAGCAGCCGGGGGGCCGGGTCGAACACTGAAGCTTTCTTT. Translating gives CASSRGAGSNTEAFF.